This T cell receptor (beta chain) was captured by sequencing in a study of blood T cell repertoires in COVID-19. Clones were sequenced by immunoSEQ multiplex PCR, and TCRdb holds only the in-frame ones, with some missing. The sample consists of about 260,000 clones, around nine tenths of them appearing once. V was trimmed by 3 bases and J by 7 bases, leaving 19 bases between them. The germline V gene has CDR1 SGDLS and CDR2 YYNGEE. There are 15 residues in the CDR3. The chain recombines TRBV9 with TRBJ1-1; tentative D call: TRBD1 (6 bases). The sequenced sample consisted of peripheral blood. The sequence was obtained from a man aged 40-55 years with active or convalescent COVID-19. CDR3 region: CASSGNGTRRGEAFF. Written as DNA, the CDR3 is TGTGCCAGCAGCGGAAATGGGACACGCCGTGGTGAAGCTTTCTTT.